A selection of T cell receptor beta chains follows, all from one sample in a study of T-cell memory formation after mild COVID-19. Via MiXCR, TCRdb re-called the 5' RACE reads, giving one row per CDR3 protein. The sample holds approximately 350,000 distinct CDR3 sequences, under 30% seen once. Sequenced: PBMCs or a T cell subset sorted from them (not recorded which). The receptors derive from an adult woman who had mild COVID-19 (a few samples of this study predate the infection). Cell type and time point are not known. The CDR3 runs from the conserved cysteine through the conserved F or W. Fields, in order: CDR3 length, clone size, D gene, J gene, V gene, CDR3 DNA, CDR3 protein. D genes are given only for firm matches. A row's size may be missing; if present it is once, few, many or a size class.

CDR3 length: 16; clone size: many; D gene: .; J gene: TRBJ2-4; V gene: TRBV7-9; CDR3 DNA: TGTGCCAGCAGCTTCCTCGAGAAAGGTGCCAAAAACATTCAGTACTTC; CDR3 protein: CASSFLEKGAKNIQYF
CDR3 length: 14; clone size: .; D gene: .; J gene: TRBJ2-2; V gene: TRBV30; CDR3 DNA: TGTGCCTGGAGTGTAGGTTGGTCCACCGGGGAGCTGTTTTTT; CDR3 protein: CAWSVGWSTGELFF
CDR3 length: 15; clone size: .; D gene: TRBD2; J gene: TRBJ2-7; V gene: TRBV18; CDR3 DNA: TGTGCCAGCTCACTTGGACTAGCAAGCTCCTACGAGCAGTACTTC; CDR3 protein: CASSLGLASSYEQYF
CDR3 length: 15; clone size: few; D gene: .; J gene: TRBJ2-3; V gene: TRBV6-5; CDR3 DNA: TGTGCCAGCAGCCCGACAGGCGGCGCGTCAGATACGCAGTATTTT; CDR3 protein: CASSPTGGASDTQYF
CDR3 length: 17; clone size: few; D gene: TRBD2; J gene: TRBJ2-3; V gene: TRBV14; CDR3 DNA: TGTGCCAGCAGCACTCTACTAGCGGGGGGGCTGGCAGATACGCAGTATTTT; CDR3 protein: CASSTLLAGGLADTQYF
CDR3 length: 17; clone size: .; D gene: .; J gene: TRBJ1-5; V gene: TRBV15; CDR3 DNA: TGTGCCACCAGCAGAGAAAGCGTCCGCACAGTTAGTCAGCCCCAGCATTTT; CDR3 protein: CATSRESVRTVSQPQHF
CDR3 length: 12; clone size: few; D gene: .; J gene: TRBJ2-1; V gene: TRBV6-2/TRBV6-3; CDR3 DNA: TGTGCCAGCAGTTACCTAGGGTGTGAGCAGTTCTTC; CDR3 protein: CASSYLGCEQFF
CDR3 length: 15; clone size: few; D gene: .; J gene: TRBJ2-2; V gene: TRBV9; CDR3 DNA: TGTGCCAGCAGCGTAGCTTGGGCCGAGCGCGGGGAGCTGTTTTTT; CDR3 protein: CASSVAWAERGELFF
CDR3 length: 14; clone size: once; D gene: .; J gene: TRBJ1-6; V gene: TRBV19; CDR3 DNA: TGTGCCAGCCGGGAGGTACAGGGTTCTTCACCCCTCCACTTT; CDR3 protein: CASREVQGSSPLHF
CDR3 length: 15; clone size: .; D gene: .; J gene: TRBJ2-7; V gene: TRBV7-9; CDR3 DNA: TGTGCCAGCAGCTTAGAATTGCGGGCCACCTACGAGCAGTACTTC; CDR3 protein: CASSLELRATYEQYF
CDR3 length: 15; clone size: few; D gene: TRBD2; J gene: TRBJ2-4; V gene: TRBV7-3; CDR3 DNA: TGTGCCAGCAGCTTAAAGGCGGGAGGGCCACACATTCAGTACTTC; CDR3 protein: CASSLKAGGPHIQYF
CDR3 length: 16; clone size: .; D gene: TRBD1; J gene: TRBJ2-7; V gene: TRBV5-1; CDR3 DNA: TGCGCCAGCAGCCCTACGGACAGGCCTTTCCCCTACGAGCAGTACTTC; CDR3 protein: CASSPTDRPFPYEQYF
CDR3 length: 14; clone size: many; D gene: .; J gene: TRBJ2-2; V gene: TRBV9; CDR3 DNA: TGTGCCAGCAGCGTGACACAGGACACCGGGGAGCTGTTTTTT; CDR3 protein: CASSVTQDTGELFF
CDR3 length: 14; clone size: .; D gene: TRBD2; J gene: TRBJ2-3; V gene: TRBV20-1; CDR3 DNA: TGCAGTGCTGAGCGGGAGCCGATGAGAGATACGCAGTATTTT; CDR3 protein: CSAEREPMRDTQYF
CDR3 length: 13; clone size: .; D gene: .; J gene: TRBJ2-2; V gene: TRBV24-1; CDR3 DNA: TGTGCCACCAGTGTCGCCGGCACCGGGGAGCTGTTTTTT; CDR3 protein: CATSVAGTGELFF
CDR3 length: 15; clone size: few; D gene: TRBD1; J gene: TRBJ2-1; V gene: TRBV5-1; CDR3 DNA: TGCGCCAGCAGCGTGGGACAGGGGGCCTTCAATGAGCAGTTCTTC; CDR3 protein: CASSVGQGAFNEQFF
CDR3 length: 14; clone size: .; D gene: .; J gene: TRBJ2-1; V gene: TRBV7-9; CDR3 DNA: TGTGCCAGCAGCCCCCCAGCGGTTTACAATGAGCAGTTCTTC; CDR3 protein: CASSPPAVYNEQFF
CDR3 length: 16; clone size: .; D gene: .; J gene: TRBJ2-5; V gene: TRBV20-1; CDR3 DNA: TGCAGTGCTTCGGGGGCTAGCTTGGGTTTAGGAGAGACCCAGTACTTC; CDR3 protein: CSASGASLGLGETQYF
CDR3 length: 13; clone size: few; D gene: .; J gene: TRBJ1-1; V gene: TRBV12-3/TRBV12-4; CDR3 DNA: TGTGCCAGCAGCCCAGGCGCGAACACTGAAGCTTTCTTT; CDR3 protein: CASSPGANTEAFF
CDR3 length: 16; clone size: .; D gene: .; J gene: TRBJ1-6; V gene: TRBV11-2; CDR3 DNA: TGTGCCAGCAGCTTTGGACAGCCTAGCTATAATTCACCCCTCCACTTT; CDR3 protein: CASSFGQPSYNSPLHF
CDR3 length: 15; clone size: few; D gene: .; J gene: TRBJ2-1; V gene: TRBV18; CDR3 DNA: TGTGCCAGCTCACAGACGAAGACCGAATCAAGTGAGCAGTTCTTC; CDR3 protein: CASSQTKTESSEQFF
CDR3 length: 15; clone size: .; D gene: TRBD1; J gene: TRBJ1-6; V gene: TRBV5-1; CDR3 DNA: TGCGCCAGCAACCACGGGACAGGGGATAATTCACCCCTCCACTTT; CDR3 protein: CASNHGTGDNSPLHF